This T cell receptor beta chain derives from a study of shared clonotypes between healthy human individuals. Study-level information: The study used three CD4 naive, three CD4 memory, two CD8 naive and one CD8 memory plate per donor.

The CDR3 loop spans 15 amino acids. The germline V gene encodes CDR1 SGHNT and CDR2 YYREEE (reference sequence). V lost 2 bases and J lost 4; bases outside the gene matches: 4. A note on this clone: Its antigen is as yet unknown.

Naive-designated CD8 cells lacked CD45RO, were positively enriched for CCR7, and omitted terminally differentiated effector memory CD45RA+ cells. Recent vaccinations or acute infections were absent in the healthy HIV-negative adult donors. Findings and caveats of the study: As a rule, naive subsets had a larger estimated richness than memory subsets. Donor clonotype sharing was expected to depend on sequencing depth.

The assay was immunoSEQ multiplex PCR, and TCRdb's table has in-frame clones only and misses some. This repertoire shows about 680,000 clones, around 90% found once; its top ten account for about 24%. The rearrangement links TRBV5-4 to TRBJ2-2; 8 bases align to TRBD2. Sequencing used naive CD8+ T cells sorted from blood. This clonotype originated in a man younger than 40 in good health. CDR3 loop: CASSLAGAGTGELFF. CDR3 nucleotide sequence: TGTGCCAGCAGCTTAGCGGGAGCGGGCACCGGGGAGCTGTTTTTT.